These 10 T cell receptor beta chains came from one sample sequenced in a study of T cells in localized non-small cell lung cancer. The method was immunoSEQ multiplex PCR; TCRdb's version includes in-frame clones alone and lacks a portion of them. Counted here are approximately 89,000 clones, around 82% occurring once; the ten biggest clones make up 15% to 20%. This specimen was PBMCs, taken before any cancer treatment. The receptors were sampled from a man between 40 and 69 years old with stage II squamous cell lung carcinoma.

The genes are TRBV7-3 and TRBJ2-5; a possible D gene is TRBD1 (5 bases). The V gene's germline CDR1 is SGHTA and CDR2 FQGTGA. The germline V and J ends were trimmed by 1 base and 1 base, with 13 bases remaining between them. The CDR3 length is 16 residues. The chain's CDR3 is CASSLMGQGVQETQYF. For the CDR3, the DNA is TGTGCCAGCAGCTTAATGGGGCAGGGTGTCCAAGAGACCCAGTACTTC.

This clone was counted a single time. The V gene is TRBV30, the J gene TRBJ2-6; no definite D call. V was pared by 5 bases and J by 0 bases, with 8 bases between. The CDR3 length is 14 residues. Germline loops: CDR1 GTSNPN, CDR2 SVGIG (reference sequence). In DNA, the CDR3 is TGTGCCTGGGCAGCAGACTCTGGGGCCAACGTCCTGACTTTC. As protein: CAWAADSGANVLTF.

V usage is TRBV7-9 and J usage is TRBJ2-5; TRBD2 agrees at 10 bases. Germline lookup yields CDR1 SEHNR and CDR2 FQNEAQ (reference sequence). The CDR3 sequence is 16 residues long. Trimming removed 1 base from V and 0 bases from J; junction bases left unmatched: 2. CDR3 in amino acids: CASSLVLAGNQETQYF. The DNA of the CDR3 is TGTGCCAGCAGCTTAGTACTAGCGGGGAACCAAGAGACCCAGTACTTC. The entire variable domain, with the rest obtained from reference TRBV7-9 and TRBJ2-5, is as follows: DTGVSQNPRHKITKRGQNVTFRCDPISEHNRLYWYRQTLGQGPEFLTYFQNEAQLEKSRLLSDRFSAERPKGSFSTLEIQRTEQGDSAMYLCASSLVLAGNQETQYFGPGTRLLVL.

The chain uses TRBV6-6 and TRBJ2-5; tentatively, D is TRBD2 (6 bases). The length of the CDR3 is 14 residues. V was shortened by 7 bases and J by 3 bases, with 15 bases between the two germline ends. Per germline, CDR1 MNHNY and CDR2 SVGAGI (reference sequence). In DNA, the CDR3 is TGTGCCAGCAACGACCACGGGGGAAAAGAGACCCAGTACTTC. Translating it yields CASNDHGGKETQYF.

The chain employs TRBV7-9 and TRBJ2-2; D is unresolved. V lost 5 bases and J 5 bases, leaving 15 bases between the germline ends. This CDR3 is 15 amino acids long. Germline V CDR1 and CDR2: SEHNR, FQNEAQ (reference sequence). CDR3 residues: CASSPRNFGTGELFF. CDR3 nucleotide sequence: TGTGCCAGCAGCCCCCGGAATTTTGGTACCGGGGAGCTGTTTTTT. The whole variable domain, filled in from reference TRBV7-9 and TRBJ2-2, reads DTGVSQNPRHKITKRGQNVTFRCDPISEHNRLYWYRQTLGQGPEFLTYFQNEAQLEKSRLLSDRFSAERPKGSFSTLEIQRTEQGDSAMYLCASSPRNFGTGELFFGEGSRLTVL.

V and J are TRBV5-4 and TRBJ1-2, with no clear D. Trimming cost V 4 bases and J 2 bases, with 9 bases left between them. The CDR3 is 13 residues long. The V gene's germline CDR1 is SGHNT and CDR2 YYREEE (reference sequence). The CDR3 DNA reads as TGTGCCAGCAGCCAGGACGGGAACTATGGCTACACCTTC. Amino acids: CASSQDGNYGYTF.

V and J are TRBV4-3 and TRBJ2-1; D call uncertain. V was clipped by 0 bases and J by 1 base, with 16 bases between them. This CDR3 comprises 18 residues. CDR1 is LGHNA and CDR2 is YSLEER in the germline V gene. The CDR3 coding sequence is TGCGCCAGCAGCCAAGATCCTCCTACCTCGGAGTCCTACAATGAGCAGTTCTTC. It specifies CASSQDPPTSESYNEQFF.

V gene TRBV5-4 combines with J gene TRBJ2-5; TRBD2 aligns across 10 bases. Germline lookup yields CDR1 SGHNT and CDR2 YYREEE (reference sequence). V lost 5 bases and J lost 3; bases outside the gene matches: 7. This CDR3 region has 15 residues. The CDR3 nucleotides are TGTGCCAGCAGGAAAGGACTAGCGGAAAAAGAGACCCAGTACTTC. Translated, it gives CASRKGLAEKETQYF.

V and J are TRBV18 and TRBJ2-7; D unresolved. The CDR3 has 12 amino acids. The V and J ends lost 2 bases and 5 bases respectively, with 7 bases between them. Germline CDR1 is KGHSH and CDR2 is LQKENI. CDR3: CASSPVSDEQYF. The CDR3 DNA is TGTGCCAGCTCACCAGTAAGCGACGAGCAGTACTTC.

The chain is built from TRBV15 and TRBJ2-5, with 9 bases matching TRBD2. Germline trimming cut 4 bases from V and 5 bases from J; bases unmatched to any gene: 17. The CDR3 extends over 18 amino acids. Germline assignment: CDR1 LNHNV and CDR2 YYDKDF (reference sequence). CDR3 loop: CATSTGDMAGGPWETQYF. In nucleotides, the CDR3 is TGTGCCACCAGCACCGGGGATATGGCGGGAGGGCCGTGGGAGACCCAGTACTTC. Supplemented by reference TRBV15 and TRBJ2-5, the full variable domain reads DAMVIQNPRYQVTQFGKPVTLSCSQTLNHNVMYWYQQKSSQAPKLLFHYYDKDFNNEADTPDNFQSRRPNTSFCFLDIRSPGLGDTAMYLCATSTGDMAGGPWETQYFGPGTRLLVL.